This TCR beta chain is from a study of blood T cells in healthy people across ages. About the study: Every two T cells gave about one barcoded beta molecule via template switching. Study-wide results and limits: The CMV status of each donor remained undetermined, and this could have confounded shifts in expanded clonotypes. Per-million-T-cell TCR beta diversity fell roughly linearly with age. The authors considered diversity estimates from one million T cells to be underestimates.

A second 7 to 11 cycle PCR used barcoded and J-beta primers. TCRdb re-derived calls from the 5' RACE reads in MiXCR, one entry per CDR3 protein. Of around 1,900,000 distinct CDR3 sequences in the sample, about 39% were seen once. The germline V gene has CDR1 MNHEY and CDR2 SMNVEV (reference sequence). V lost 5 bases to trimming and J lost 7 bases, with 20 bases between them. The CDR3 contains 15 residues. The sample holds a few counts of this clonotype. As yet, its antigen is unknown. This chain joins TRBV27 and TRBJ2-5; D possibly corresponds to TRBD2 (5 bases). The TCR sequence derives from a human donor in good health. The sample comprised blood. CDR3: CASSRQTRVEGTQYF. The CDR3 nucleotides read TGTGCCAGCAGTCGGCAAACTAGGGTAGAGGGGACCCAGTACTTC.